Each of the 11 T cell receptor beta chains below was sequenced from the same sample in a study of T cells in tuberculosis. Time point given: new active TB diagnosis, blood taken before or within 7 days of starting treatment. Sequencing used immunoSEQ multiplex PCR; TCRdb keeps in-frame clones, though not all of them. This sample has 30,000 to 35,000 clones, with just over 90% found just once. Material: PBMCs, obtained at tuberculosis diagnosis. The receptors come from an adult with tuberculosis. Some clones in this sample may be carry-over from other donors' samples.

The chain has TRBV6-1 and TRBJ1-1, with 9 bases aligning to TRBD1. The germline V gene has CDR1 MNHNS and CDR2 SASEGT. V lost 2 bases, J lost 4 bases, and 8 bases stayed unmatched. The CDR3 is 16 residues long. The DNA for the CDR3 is TGTGCCAGCAGTGAATTGACAGGGGGGCTCGGCACTGAAGCTTTCTTT. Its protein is CASSELTGGLGTEAFF.

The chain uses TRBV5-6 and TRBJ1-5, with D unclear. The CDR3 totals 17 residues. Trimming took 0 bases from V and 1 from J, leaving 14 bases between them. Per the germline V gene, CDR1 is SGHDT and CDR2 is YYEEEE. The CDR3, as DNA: TGTGCCAGCAGCTTGGGGGAGGCCCGTAGGAGCAATCAGCCCCAGCATTTT. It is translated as CASSLGEARRSNQPQHF. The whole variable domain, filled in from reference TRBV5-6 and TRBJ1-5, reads DAGVTQSPTHLIKTRGQQVTLRCSPKSGHDTVSWYQQALGQGPQFIFQYYEEEERQRGNFPDRFSGHQFPNYSSELNVNALLLGDSALYLCASSLGEARRSNQPQHFGDGTRLSIL.

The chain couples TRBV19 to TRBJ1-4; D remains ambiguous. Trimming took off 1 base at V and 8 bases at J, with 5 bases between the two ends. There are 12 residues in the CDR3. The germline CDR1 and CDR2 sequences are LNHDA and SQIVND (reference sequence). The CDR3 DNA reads TGTGCCAGTAGTATAGGAGGAGAAAAACTGTTTTTT. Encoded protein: CASSIGGEKLFF.

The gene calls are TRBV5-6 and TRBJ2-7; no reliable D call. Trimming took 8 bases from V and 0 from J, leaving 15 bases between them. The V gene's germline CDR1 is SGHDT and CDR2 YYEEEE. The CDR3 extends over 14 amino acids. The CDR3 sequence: CASSPRFGSYEQYF. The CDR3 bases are TGTGCCAGTTCTCCGAGGTTTGGCTCCTACGAGCAGTACTTC. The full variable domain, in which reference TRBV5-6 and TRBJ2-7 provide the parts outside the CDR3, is DAGVTQSPTHLIKTRGQQVTLRCSPKSGHDTVSWYQQALGQGPQFIFQYYEEEERQRGNFPDRFSGHQFPNYSSELNVNALLLGDSALYLCASSPRFGSYEQYFGPGTRLTVT.

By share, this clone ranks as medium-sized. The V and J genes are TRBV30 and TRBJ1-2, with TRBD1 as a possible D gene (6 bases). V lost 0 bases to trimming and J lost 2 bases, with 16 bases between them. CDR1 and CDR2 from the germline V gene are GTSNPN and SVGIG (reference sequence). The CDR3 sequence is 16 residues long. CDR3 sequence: CAWSVRPYRVNYGYTF. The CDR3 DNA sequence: TGTGCCTGGAGTGTACGACCCTACAGGGTCAACTATGGCTACACCTTC.

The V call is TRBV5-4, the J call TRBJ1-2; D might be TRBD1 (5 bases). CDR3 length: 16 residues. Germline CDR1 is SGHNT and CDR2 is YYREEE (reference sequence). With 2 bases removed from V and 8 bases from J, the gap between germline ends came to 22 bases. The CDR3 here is CASSLGAGPLLRGYTF. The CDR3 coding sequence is TGTGCCAGCAGCTTAGGGGCCGGCCCCCTTTTAAGGGGCTACACCTTC. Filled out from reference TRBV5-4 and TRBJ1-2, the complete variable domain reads ETGVTQSPTHLIKTRGQQVTLRCSSQSGHNTVSWYQQALGQGPQFIFQYYREEENGRGNFPPRFSGLQFPNYSSELNVNALELDDSALYLCASSLGAGPLLRGYTFGSGTRLTVV.

In DNA form, the CDR3 reads TGTGCCAGCAGCCCCAGGAACTACAATGAGCAGTTCTTC. Translated, it gives CASSPRNYNEQFF. The chain has TRBV9 and TRBJ2-1; D is unclear. Germline V gene sequence: CDR1 SGDLS, CDR2 YYNGEE. CDR3 length equals 13 residues. Trimming left V 4 bases short and J 3 bases short, with 8 bases between. The full variable domain, completed using reference TRBV9 and TRBJ2-1, is DSGVTQTPKHLITATGQRVTLRCSPRSGDLSVYWYQQSLDQGLQFLIQYYNGEERAKGNILERFSAQQFPDLHSELNLSSLELGDSALYFCASSPRNYNEQFFGPGTRLTVL.

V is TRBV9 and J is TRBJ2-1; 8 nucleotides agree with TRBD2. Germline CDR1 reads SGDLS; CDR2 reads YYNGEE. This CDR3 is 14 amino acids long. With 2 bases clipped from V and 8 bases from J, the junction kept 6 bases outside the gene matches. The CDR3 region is CASSVGAGVDEQFF. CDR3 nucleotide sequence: TGTGCCAGCAGCGTGGGAGCGGGGGTTGATGAGCAGTTCTTC.

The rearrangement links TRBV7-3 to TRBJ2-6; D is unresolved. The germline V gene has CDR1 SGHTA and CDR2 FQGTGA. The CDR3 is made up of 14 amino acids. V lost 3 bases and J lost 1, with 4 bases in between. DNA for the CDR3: TGTGCCAGCAGCTTTATATCTGGGGCCAACGTCCTGACTTTC. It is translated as CASSFISGANVLTF.

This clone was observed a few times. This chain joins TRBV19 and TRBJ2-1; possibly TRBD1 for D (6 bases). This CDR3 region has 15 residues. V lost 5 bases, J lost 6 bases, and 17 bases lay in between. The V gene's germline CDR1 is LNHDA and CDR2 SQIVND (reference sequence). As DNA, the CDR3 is TGTGCCAGTAGTTTACAGGGTTTTACGGGCAATGAGCAGTTCTTC. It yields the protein CASSLQGFTGNEQFF.

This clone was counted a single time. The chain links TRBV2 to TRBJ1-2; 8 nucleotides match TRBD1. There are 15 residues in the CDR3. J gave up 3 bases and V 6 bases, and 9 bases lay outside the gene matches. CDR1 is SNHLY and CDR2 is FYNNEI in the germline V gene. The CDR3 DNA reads TGTGCCAGCAGCAACAGGGGGGGGTCGGACTATGGCTACACCTTC. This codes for CASSNRGGSDYGYTF. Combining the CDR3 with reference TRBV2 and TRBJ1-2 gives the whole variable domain EPEVTQTPSHQVTQMGQEVILRCVPISNHLYFYWYRQILGQKVEFLVSFYNNEISEKSEIFDDQFSVERPDGSNFTLKIRSTKLEDSAMYFCASSNRGGSDYGYTFGSGTRLTVV.